A single sample gave rise to the 2 T cell receptor beta chains below, sequenced in a study of T-cell memory formation after mild COVID-19. A single record per CDR3 protein comes from TCRdb applying MiXCR to the 5' RACE reads. The sample comprises approximately 100,000 distinct CDR3 sequences, about 23% of which are singletons, and approximately 45% rests with the top ten. The sample comprised PBMCs or a T cell subset sorted from them (not recorded which). These receptors originate from a man between 18 and 35 years old who had mild COVID-19 (a few samples of this study predate the infection). Cell type and time point are not known.

There are a few counts of this clonotype. The CDR3 DNA reads as TGTGCCAGCAGCTCGACAGGGTACGGCGGAAACACCATATATTTT. Its protein is CASSSTGYGGNTIYF. The chain has TRBV7-4 and TRBJ1-3, with 7 bases lining up with TRBD1. The CDR3 is made up of 15 amino acids. V was pared by 4 bases and J by 4 bases, with 7 bases of the junction left unmatched. CDR1 is SGHVT and CDR2 is SQSDAQ in the germline V gene. Drawing the rest from reference TRBV7-4 and TRBJ1-3, the complete variable domain is GAGVSQSPRYKVAKRGRDVALRCDSISGHVTLYWYRQTLGQGSEVLTYSQSDAQRDKSGRPSGRFSAERPERSVSTLKIQRTEQGDSAVYLCASSSTGYGGNTIYFGEGSWLTVV.

CDR3 region: CASSLSSTDTQYF. Written as DNA, the CDR3 is TGTGCCAGCAGTTTGTCGAGCACAGATACGCAGTATTTT. The chain joins TRBV27 to TRBJ2-3, with unresolved D. CDR3 size: 13 residues. The V gene's germline CDR1 is MNHEY and CDR2 SMNVEV (reference sequence). V lost 3 bases, J lost 0 bases, and 4 bases lay in between.